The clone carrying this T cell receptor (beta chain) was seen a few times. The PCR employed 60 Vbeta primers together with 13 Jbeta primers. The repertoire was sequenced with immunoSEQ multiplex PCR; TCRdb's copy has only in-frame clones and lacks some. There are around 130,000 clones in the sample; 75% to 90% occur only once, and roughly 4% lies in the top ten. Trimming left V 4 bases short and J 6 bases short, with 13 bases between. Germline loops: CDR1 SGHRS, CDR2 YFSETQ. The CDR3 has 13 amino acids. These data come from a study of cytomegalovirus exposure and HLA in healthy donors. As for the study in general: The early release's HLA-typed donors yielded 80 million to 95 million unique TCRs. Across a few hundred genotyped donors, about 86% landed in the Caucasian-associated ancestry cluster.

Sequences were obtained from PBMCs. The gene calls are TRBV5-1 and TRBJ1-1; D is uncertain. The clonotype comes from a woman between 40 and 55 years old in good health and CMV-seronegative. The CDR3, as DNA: TGCGCCAGCAGCCCGCGGGCGGGCTCTGAAGCTTTCTTT. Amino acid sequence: CASSPRAGSEAFF.